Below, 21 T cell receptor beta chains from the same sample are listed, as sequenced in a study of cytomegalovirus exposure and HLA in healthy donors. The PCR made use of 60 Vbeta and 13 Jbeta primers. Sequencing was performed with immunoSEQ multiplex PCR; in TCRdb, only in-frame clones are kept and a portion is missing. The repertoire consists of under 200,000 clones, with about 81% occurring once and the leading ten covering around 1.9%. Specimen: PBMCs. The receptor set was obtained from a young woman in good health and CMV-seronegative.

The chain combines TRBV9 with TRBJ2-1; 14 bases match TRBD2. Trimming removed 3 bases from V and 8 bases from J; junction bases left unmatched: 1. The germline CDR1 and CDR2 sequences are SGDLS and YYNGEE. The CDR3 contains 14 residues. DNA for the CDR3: TGTGCCAGCAGCGAGGGACTAGCGGGAGATGAGCAGTTCTTC. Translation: CASSEGLAGDEQFF.

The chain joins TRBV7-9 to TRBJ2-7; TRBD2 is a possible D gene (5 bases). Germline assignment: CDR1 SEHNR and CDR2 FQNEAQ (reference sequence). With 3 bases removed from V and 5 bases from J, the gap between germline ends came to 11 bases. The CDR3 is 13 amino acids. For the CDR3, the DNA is TGTGCCAGCAGCTTGATGGGGAGCCACGAGCAGTACTTC. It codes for CASSLMGSHEQYF.

This CDR3 is CASSPKAEETQYF. DNA of the CDR3: TGTGCCAGCAGCCCCAAGGCGGAAGAGACCCAGTACTTC. This sequence joins TRBV7-9 and TRBJ2-5; no firm D call. The CDR3 runs 13 residues. Germline V gene lookup returns CDR1 SEHNR and CDR2 FQNEAQ (reference sequence). Trimming shortened V by 5 bases and J by 3 bases, and 10 bases separated the two germline ends.

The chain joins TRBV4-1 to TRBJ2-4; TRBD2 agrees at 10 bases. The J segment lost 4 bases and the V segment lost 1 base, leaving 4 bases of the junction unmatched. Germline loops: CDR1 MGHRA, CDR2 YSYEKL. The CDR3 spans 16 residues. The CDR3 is CASSQGTSGAKNIQYF. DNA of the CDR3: TGCGCCAGCAGCCAAGGAACTAGCGGGGCGAAAAACATTCAGTACTTC.

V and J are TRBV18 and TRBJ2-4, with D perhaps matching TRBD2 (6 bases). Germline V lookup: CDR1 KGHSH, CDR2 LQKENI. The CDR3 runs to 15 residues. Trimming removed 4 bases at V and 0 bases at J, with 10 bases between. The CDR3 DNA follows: TGTGCCAGCTCACTGTTCGGGGGAGCCAAAAACATTCAGTACTTC. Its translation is CASSLFGGAKNIQYF.

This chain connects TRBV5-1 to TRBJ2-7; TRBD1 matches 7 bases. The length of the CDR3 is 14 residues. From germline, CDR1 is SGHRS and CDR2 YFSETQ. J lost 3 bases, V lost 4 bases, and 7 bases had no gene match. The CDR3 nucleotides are TGCGCCAGCAGCCACTATGGGACAGACTACGAGCAGTACTTC. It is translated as CASSHYGTDYEQYF. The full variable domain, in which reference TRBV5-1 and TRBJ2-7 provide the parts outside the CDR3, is KAGVTQTPRYLIKTRGQQVTLSCSPISGHRSVSWYQQTPGQGLQFLFEYFSETQRNKGNFPGRFSGRQFSNSRSEMNVSTLELGDSALYLCASSHYGTDYEQYFGPGTRLTVT.

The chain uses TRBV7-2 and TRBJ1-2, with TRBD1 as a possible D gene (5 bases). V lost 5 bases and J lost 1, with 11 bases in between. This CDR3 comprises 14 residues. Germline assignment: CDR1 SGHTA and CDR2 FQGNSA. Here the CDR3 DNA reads TGTGCCAGCAGCACGGACACCTTTAACTATGGCTACACCTTC. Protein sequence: CASSTDTFNYGYTF.

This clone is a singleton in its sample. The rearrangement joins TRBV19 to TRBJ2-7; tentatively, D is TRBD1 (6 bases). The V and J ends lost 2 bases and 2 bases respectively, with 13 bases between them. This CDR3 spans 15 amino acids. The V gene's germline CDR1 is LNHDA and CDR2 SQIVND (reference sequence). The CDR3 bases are TGTGCCAGTAGTATAAGGACAGTCAAGCCCTACGAGCAGTACTTC. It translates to CASSIRTVKPYEQYF.

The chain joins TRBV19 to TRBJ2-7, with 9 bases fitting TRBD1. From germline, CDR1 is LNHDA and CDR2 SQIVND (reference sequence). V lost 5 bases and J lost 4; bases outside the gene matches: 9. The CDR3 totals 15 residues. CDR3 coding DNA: TGTGCCAGTAGTCCATCCGGGACAGGGCTTTACGAGCAGTACTTC. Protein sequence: CASSPSGTGLYEQYF.

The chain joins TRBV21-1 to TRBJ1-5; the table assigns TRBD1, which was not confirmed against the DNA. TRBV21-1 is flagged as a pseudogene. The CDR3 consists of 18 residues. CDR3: CASTAHADTEYSNQPQHF. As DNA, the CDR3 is TGTGCCAGCACCGCCCACGCTGACACAGAATATAGCAATCAGCCCCAGCATTTT.

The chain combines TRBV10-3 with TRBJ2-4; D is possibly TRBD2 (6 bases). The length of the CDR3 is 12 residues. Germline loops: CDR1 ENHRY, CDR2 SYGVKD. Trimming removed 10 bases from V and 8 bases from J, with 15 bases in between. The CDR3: CATGRDGDIQYF. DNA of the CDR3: TGTGCCACGGGGCGGGATGGGGACATTCAGTACTTC.

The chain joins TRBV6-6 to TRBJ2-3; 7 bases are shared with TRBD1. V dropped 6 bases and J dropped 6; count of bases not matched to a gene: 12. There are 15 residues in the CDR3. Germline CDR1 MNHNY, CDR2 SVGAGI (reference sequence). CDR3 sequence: CASRDRPYGLDTQYF. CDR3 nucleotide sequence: TGTGCCAGCAGGGACAGGCCCTATGGTTTGGATACGCAGTATTTT.

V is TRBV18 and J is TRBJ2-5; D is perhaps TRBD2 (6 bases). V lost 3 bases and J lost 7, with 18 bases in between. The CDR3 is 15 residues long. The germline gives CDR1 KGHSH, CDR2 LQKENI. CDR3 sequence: CASSPGGGAKRTQYF. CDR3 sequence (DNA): TGTGCCAGCTCACCGGGGGGAGGTGCAAAACGGACCCAGTACTTC.

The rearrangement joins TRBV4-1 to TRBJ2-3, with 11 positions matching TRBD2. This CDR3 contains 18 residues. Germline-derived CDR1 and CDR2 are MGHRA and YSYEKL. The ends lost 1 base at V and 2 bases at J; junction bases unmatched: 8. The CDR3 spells CASSQGGTSGAVTDTQYF. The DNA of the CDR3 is TGCGCCAGCAGCCAAGGGGGGACTAGCGGAGCCGTCACAGATACGCAGTATTTT.

The CDR3 spells CAWSGGTGIYRAEAFF. The CDR3 DNA reads TGTGCCTGGAGTGGCGGGACAGGGATTTATCGGGCTGAAGCTTTCTTT. The rearrangement joins TRBV30 to TRBJ1-1; TRBD1 matches 9 bases. Trimming at V came to 1 base and at J to 6 bases, leaving 12 bases not matched to a gene. In germline, CDR1 is GTSNPN, CDR2 SVGIG (reference sequence). The CDR3 has 16 residues.

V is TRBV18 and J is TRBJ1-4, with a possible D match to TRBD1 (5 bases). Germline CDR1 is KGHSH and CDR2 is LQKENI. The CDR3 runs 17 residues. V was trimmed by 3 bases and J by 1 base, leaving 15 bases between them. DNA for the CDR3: TGTGCCAGCTCACCTCAGGGAGGTTTGGGAACTAATGAAAAACTGTTTTTT. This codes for CASSPQGGLGTNEKLFF.

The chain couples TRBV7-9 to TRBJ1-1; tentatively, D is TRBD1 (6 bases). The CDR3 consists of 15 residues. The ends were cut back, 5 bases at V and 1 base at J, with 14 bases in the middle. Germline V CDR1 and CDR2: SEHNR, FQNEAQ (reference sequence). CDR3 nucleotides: TGTGCCAGCAGCCTGCAACAGGGTGAGAACACTGAAGCTTTCTTT. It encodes CASSLQQGENTEAFF.

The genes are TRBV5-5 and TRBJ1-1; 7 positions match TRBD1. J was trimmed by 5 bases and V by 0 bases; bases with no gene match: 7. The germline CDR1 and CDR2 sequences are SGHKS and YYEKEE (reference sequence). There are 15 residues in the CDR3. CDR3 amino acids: CASSLDPGGRTEAFF. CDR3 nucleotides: TGTGCCAGCAGCTTGGATCCAGGGGGTAGGACTGAAGCTTTCTTT.

CDR3 bases: TGTGCCAGCAGCTTAAGACAGGGGAGTCAGCCCCAGCATTTT. Encoded protein: CASSLRQGSQPQHF. The rearrangement joins TRBV7-2 to TRBJ1-5; 8 bases line up with TRBD1. There are 14 residues in the CDR3. Looked up from germline, CDR1 is SGHTA and CDR2 is FQGNSA. Trimming at V came to 2 bases and at J to 6 bases, leaving 3 bases not matched to a gene.

CDR3 region: CASSSSGSSDTQYF. DNA for the CDR3: TGTGCCAGCAGCTCTAGCGGGAGTTCGGATACGCAGTATTTT. The chain combines TRBV7-3 with TRBJ2-3, with 10 bases aligning to TRBD2. Germline CDR1 reads SGHTA; CDR2 reads FQGTGA. The V gene end was trimmed by 4 bases and the J gene end by 6 bases; junction bases not matched to a gene: 4. This CDR3 region has 14 residues.

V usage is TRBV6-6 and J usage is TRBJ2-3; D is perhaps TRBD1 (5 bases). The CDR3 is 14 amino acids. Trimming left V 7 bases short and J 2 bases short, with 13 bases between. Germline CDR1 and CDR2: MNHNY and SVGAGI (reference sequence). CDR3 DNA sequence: TGTGCCAGCACCAAAGCCAGGGCCACAGATACGCAGTATTTT. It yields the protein CASTKARATDTQYF.